This passage covers 3 T cell receptor beta chains from one sample sequenced in a study of T cells in Graves' hyperthyroidism and ophthalmopathy. TCR beta CDR3 sequences were amplified from RNA transcripts. A first-round RT-PCR of the TCR CDR3 used the HTBI primer set. Each CDR3 protein gets one entry after TCRdb re-called the multiplex PCR reads with MiXCR. The sample carries roughly 500,000 distinct CDR3 sequences, about 46% recorded once. Sequencing used peripheral blood or thyroid tissue (not recorded which). Receptors were obtained from an adult woman with Graves' disease, either hyperthyroidism or ophthalmopathy (not recorded which).

This clonotype has ten or more counts. The genes are TRBV7-2 and TRBJ2-7; D is ambiguous. CDR3 length: 15 amino acids. Trimming took 5 bases from V and 0 from J, leaving 14 bases between them. Germline CDR1 SGHTA, CDR2 FQGNSA. The CDR3 here is CASSQVASHSYEQYF. The DNA of the CDR3 is TGTGCCAGCAGCCAAGTGGCGTCCCACTCCTACGAGCAGTACTTC. Complete variable domain (other parts from reference TRBV7-2 and TRBJ2-7): GAGVSQSPSNKVTEKGKDVELRCDPISGHTALYWYRQSLGQGLEFLIYFQGNSAPDKSGLPSDRFSAERTGGSVSTLTIQRTQQEDSAVYLCASSQVASHSYEQYFGPGTRLTVT.

The chain uses TRBV29-1 and TRBJ1-1; D not resolved. The V and J ends lost 8 bases and 1 base respectively, with 14 bases between them. CDR3 length: 13 residues. Germline-derived CDR1 and CDR2 are SQVTM and ANQGSEA. The DNA of the CDR3 is TGCAGCTTACCCAGGACGGCGAACACTGAAGCTTTCTTT. Translating gives CSLPRTANTEAFF.

This clonotype was observed a few times. V and J are TRBV25-1 and TRBJ1-4; a possible D gene is TRBD1 (6 bases). The germline V gene has CDR1 MGHDK and CDR2 SYGVNS. With 2 bases removed from V and 8 bases from J, the gap between germline ends came to 9 bases. The CDR3 loop spans 13 amino acids. CDR3 residues: CASSEPTGEKLFF. CDR3 DNA: TGTGCCAGCAGTGAACCCACAGGGGAAAAACTGTTTTTT.